This is a list of T cell receptor beta chains from one sample in a study of cytotoxic CD8 clonotypes in ibrutinib-treated CLL. Clones were read by immunoSEQ multiplex PCR, and TCRdb kept only the in-frame ones, dropping some. The sample consists of more than 200,000 clones, 70% of them appearing once. Sequences were derived from PBMCs, sampled after 24 months of ibrutinib treatment. The receptors were sampled from a human donor with chronic lymphocytic leukemia. CDR3s include the opening cysteine and the closing phenylalanine or tryptophan. A D gene is named only where the DNA matches it firmly. Clone sizes are given selectively: once, few, many, or a class where the clone is expanded.

cdr3_aa cdr3_nt v_call clone_size j_call d_call
CASSFGTGGEKLFF TGCGCCAGCAGCTTCGGGACTGGCGGGGAAAAACTGTTTTTT TRBV5-1 - TRBJ1-4 -
CASSGGSNTGELFF TGTGCCAGCAGCGGAGGTTCGAACACCGGGGAGCTGTTTTTT TRBV9 few TRBJ2-2 -
CASYPGLLQETQYF TGTGCCAGCTATCCGGGACTCCTACAAGAGACCCAGTACTTC TRBV2 - TRBJ2-5 -
CASRLYNEQFF TGTGCCAGCAGACTGTACAATGAGCAGTTCTTC TRBV25-1 - TRBJ2-1 -
CASSAGQGWESVQYF TGTGCCAGTAGTGCCGGACAGGGTTGGGAGTCTGTGCAGTACTTC TRBV19 few TRBJ2-7 TRBD1
CASSAGGQLNEQFF TGTGCCAGCAGCGCCGGTGGACAACTGAATGAGCAGTTCTTC TRBV9 - TRBJ2-1 -
CASSGTSGATDTQYF TGTGCCAGCAGTGGGACTAGCGGGGCCACAGATACGCAGTATTTT TRBV2 once TRBJ2-3 TRBD2
CASRAGTSTYEQYF TGTGCCAGCAGGGCCGGGACCTCAACCTACGAGCAGTACTTC TRBV5-4 - TRBJ2-7 -
CASSAGGLVTDTQYF TGTGCCAGCAGCGCAGGGGGCCTCGTCACAGATACGCAGTATTTT TRBV2 - TRBJ2-3 TRBD1
CASSSQGKHYEQYF TGTGCCAGCAGTTCACAGGGAAAACACTACGAGCAGTACTTC TRBV7-9 - TRBJ2-7 -
CASRRRQGDIGELFF TGTGCCAGCAGGCGGAGACAGGGAGATATCGGGGAGCTGTTTTTT TRBV6-5 - TRBJ2-2 TRBD1
CASSSQPGQSNEKLFF TGTGCCAGCAGTTCTCAACCGGGACAGAGTAATGAAAAACTGTTTTTT TRBV7-2 once TRBJ1-4 TRBD1
CASSQERQGRTYEQYF TGCGCCAGCAGCCAGGAACGACAGGGGCGAACCTACGAGCAGTACTTC TRBV4-1 - TRBJ2-7 TRBD1
CASSGDGTIYEQYF TGTGCCAGCAGCGGAGACGGGACAATCTACGAGCAGTACTTC TRBV5-5 - TRBJ2-7 -
CASSQGGGTLFSYNEQFF TGTGCCAGCAGCCAAGGGGGAGGTACCCTATTCTCCTACAATGAGCAGTTCTTC TRBV4-2 once TRBJ2-1 -
CASSIGTGGGNQPQHF TGTGCCAGTAGTATAGGTACAGGGGGCGGCAATCAGCCCCAGCATTTT TRBV19 - TRBJ1-5 TRBD1
CASTTSGRGGYTF TGTGCCAGCACCACCAGCGGAAGAGGTGGCTACACCTTC TRBV28 few TRBJ1-2 -
CASSSGTTTEQYF TGTGCCAGCAGCAGCGGGACAACGACCGAGCAGTACTTC TRBV7-9 - TRBJ2-7 -
CASSLLDEQFF TGTGCCAGCAGCTTACTAGATGAGCAGTTCTTC TRBV5-4 - TRBJ2-1 -
CASSLHTDSTDTQYF TGTGCCAGCAGTTTACACACAGATAGCACAGATACGCAGTATTTT TRBV28 - TRBJ2-3 -
CASGLALDRRASYEQYF TGTGCTAGTGGTTTGGCGTTGGACAGGCGAGCATCCTACGAGCAGTACTTC TRBV12-5 - TRBJ2-7 TRBD1
CASILRGTGLDTQYF TGTGCCAGCATTTTACGTGGGACAGGGTTAGATACGCAGTATTTT TRBV27 - TRBJ2-3 TRBD1
CASRELAGAGEQYF TGTGCCAGCAGAGAACTAGCGGGAGCCGGTGAGCAGTACTTC TRBV2 - TRBJ2-7 TRBD2